This entry lists 21 T cell receptor beta chains sequenced from one sample in a study of blood T cell repertoires in COVID-19. Repertoires were generated with immunoSEQ multiplex PCR, while TCRdb's copy carries only in-frame clones and drops some. The sample records some 18,000 clones, 88% being singletons. The source material was peripheral blood. All receptors come from a human donor in a cohort sampled during active COVID-19.

The chain links TRBV6-1 to TRBJ1-1; TRBD1 is a possible D gene (5 bases). V was shortened by 2 bases and J by 6 bases, with 19 bases between the two germline ends. The CDR3 contains 16 residues. CDR1 and CDR2 (germline): MNHNS, SASEGT. The CDR3: CASSERWGGLKAEAFF. DNA of the CDR3: TGTGCCAGCAGTGAAAGGTGGGGGGGTCTGAAGGCTGAAGCTTTCTTT.

V usage is TRBV18 and J usage is TRBJ1-5; D perhaps matches TRBD1 (5 bases). Trimming took 4 bases from V and 7 from J, leaving 14 bases between them. CDR3 size: 14 residues. CDR1 is KGHSH and CDR2 is LQKENI in the germline V gene. CDR3 region: CASSLDQGRQPQHF. CDR3 DNA: TGTGCCAGCTCACTCGATCAGGGCCGACAGCCCCAGCATTTT.

This rearrangement joins TRBV11-3 to TRBJ2-3; D is unresolved. Trimming pared 2 bases from V and 4 bases from J, leaving 25 bases between. Germline values: CDR1 SGHNT, CDR2 YENEEA. The CDR3 contains 19 residues. CDR3 amino acids: CASSLSTVGGNIGADTQYF. In nucleotides, the CDR3 is TGTGCCAGCAGCTTAAGCACAGTCGGTGGTAATATCGGCGCAGATACGCAGTATTTT.

The chain links TRBV19 to TRBJ1-5; D call uncertain. The CDR3 has 13 amino acids. Germline CDR1 LNHDA, CDR2 SQIVND (reference sequence). Trimming removed 4 bases from V and 8 bases from J, with 12 bases in between. The CDR3 DNA follows: TGTGCCAGTAGTAGGGTGGGAGAGGAGCCCCAGCATTTT. Its translation is CASSRVGEEPQHF. Full variable domain (rest looked up from reference TRBV19 and TRBJ1-5): DGGITQSPKYLFRKEGQNVTLSCEQNLNHDAMYWYRQDPGQGLRLIYYSQIVNDFQKGDIAEGYSVSREKKESFPLTVTSAQKNPTAFYLCASSRVGEEPQHFGDGTRLSIL.

The V and J genes are TRBV25-1 and TRBJ1-1; 12 nucleotides line up with TRBD1. V was clipped by 1 base and J by 11 bases; unmatched bases: 5. Germline V gene sequence: CDR1 MGHDK, CDR2 SYGVNS. The CDR3 length is 14 residues. DNA of the CDR3: TGTGCCAGCAGTGAATGGGGACAGGGGGCTGGCGCTTTCTTT. It translates to CASSEWGQGAGAFF.

The chain uses TRBV7-9 and TRBJ1-5; D is ambiguous. The CDR3 totals 15 residues. The germline gives CDR1 SEHNR, CDR2 FQNEAQ (reference sequence). V gave up 5 bases and J gave up 1 base, with 12 bases separating them. CDR3 amino acids: CASSPRGGSNQPQHF. CDR3 nucleotide sequence: TGTGCCAGCAGCCCGCGGGGTGGAAGCAATCAGCCCCAGCATTTT.

The chain is built from TRBV2 and TRBJ2-3; D not certain. Germline V CDR1 and CDR2: SNHLY, FYNNEI. Trimming pared 4 bases from V and 5 bases from J, leaving 10 bases between. This CDR3 region has 13 residues. The CDR3 protein is CASSVAAIDTQYF. As DNA, the CDR3 is TGTGCCAGCAGTGTTGCGGCGATAGATACGCAGTATTTT.

The gene calls are TRBV30 and TRBJ2-7; tentative D call: TRBD1 (5 bases). Trimming left V 5 bases short and J 3 bases short, with 17 bases between. This CDR3 is built from 14 residues. Looked up from germline, CDR1 is GTSNPN and CDR2 is SVGIG (reference sequence). The CDR3 coding sequence is TGTGCCTGGGGGGCCTGGCCAAAAGACTACGAGCAGTACTTC. Its protein product is CAWGAWPKDYEQYF.

The CDR3 region has the DNA TGTGCCATCAGGGGGGGGAGGTTGGGGATCGACGAGCAGTACTTC. As protein: CAIRGGRLGIDEQYF. This chain links TRBV10-3 with TRBJ2-7, with 7 positions matching TRBD2. The germline gives CDR1 ENHRY, CDR2 SYGVKD. This CDR3 spans 15 amino acids. With 6 bases clipped from V and 5 bases from J, the junction kept 13 bases outside the gene matches.

Comments on this clone: Other DNA sequences within the sample encode an identical CDR3. The chain is built from TRBV7-8 and TRBJ1-5, with 8 nucleotides matching TRBD1. V was pared by 0 bases and J by 6 bases, with 13 bases of the junction left unmatched. The CDR3 length is 18 residues. Looked up from germline, CDR1 is SGHVS and CDR2 is FQNEAQ. CDR3 loop: CASSLAYYLTGVGQPQHF. CDR3 in DNA: TGTGCCAGCAGCTTAGCCTACTACTTGACAGGGGTGGGTCAGCCCCAGCATTTT.

The rearrangement links TRBV9 to TRBJ1-6; D is unclear. CDR3 length: 15 residues. Trimming took 4 bases from V and 2 from J, leaving 10 bases between them. Germline assignment: CDR1 SGDLS and CDR2 YYNGEE. The CDR3 reads CASSLTPTYNSPLHF. For the CDR3, the DNA is TGTGCCAGCAGCTTGACACCAACCTATAATTCACCCCTCCACTTT.

The chain carries TRBV6-5 and TRBJ2-2; TRBD1 aligns across 7 bases. J gave up 7 bases and V 9 bases, and 14 bases lay outside the gene matches. This CDR3 has 15 residues. Germline CDR1 MNHEY, CDR2 SVGAGI. The CDR3 DNA follows: TGTGCCAGTTCCAACAGGGGCGCAAGTCTCGGGGAGCTGTTTTTT. Its translation is CASSNRGASLGELFF.

The chain is built from TRBV10-1 and TRBJ2-3, with TRBD2 identical over 9 bases. The germline V gene has CDR1 WNHNN and CDR2 SYGVQD (reference sequence). The CDR3 length is 17 residues. V lost 3 bases, J lost 0 bases, and 7 bases stayed unmatched. In nucleotides, the CDR3 is TGCGCCAGCAGTGACGGTAGCGGGGGACCTAGCACAGATACGCAGTATTTT. Protein: CASSDGSGGPSTDTQYF.

The gene calls are TRBV19 and TRBJ2-5; 8 bases match TRBD1. Germline CDR1 is LNHDA and CDR2 is SQIVND (reference sequence). V lost 5 bases and J lost 5; bases outside the gene matches: 4. This CDR3 comprises 13 residues. The CDR3 nucleotides read TGTGCCAGTAGTCCTCGGGACAGGGAGACCCAGTACTTC. Residues: CASSPRDRETQYF.

The chain joins TRBV6-2 or TRBV6-3 to TRBJ2-1, with 7 bases fitting TRBD2. J lost 6 bases, V lost 2 bases, and 7 bases had no gene match. The CDR3 totals 15 residues. The germline V gene encodes CDR1 MNHEY and CDR2 SVGEGT. As DNA, the CDR3 is TGTGCCAGCAGTTACCATAGGTGGGGGGGCAATGAGCAGTTCTTC. Translation: CASSYHRWGGNEQFF.

This sequence joins TRBV10-3 and TRBJ2-7; D is undetermined. Germline CDR1 is ENHRY and CDR2 is SYGVKD. V lost 2 bases and J 6 bases, leaving 5 bases between the germline ends. The CDR3 has 11 residues. CDR3 sequence: CAISEIREQYF. The CDR3 DNA is TGTGCCATCAGTGAGATTCGCGAGCAGTACTTC.

V usage is TRBV18 and J usage is TRBJ1-5; D is ambiguous. CDR3 length: 14 residues. From germline, CDR1 is KGHSH and CDR2 LQKENI. V lost 6 bases and J 0 bases, leaving 9 bases between the germline ends. The chain's CDR3 is CASSLGPSNQPQHF. The CDR3 region has the DNA TGTGCCAGCTCCCTGGGCCCTAGCAATCAGCCCCAGCATTTT.

This clone was seen a handful of times. The rearrangement links TRBV10-3 to TRBJ2-1; TRBD1 matches at 9 bases. V dropped 7 bases and J dropped 1; count of bases not matched to a gene: 11. Germline V lookup: CDR1 ENHRY, CDR2 SYGVKD. This CDR3 region has 17 residues. CDR3 region: CAITSGTGFGSYNEQFF. The CDR3 DNA reads as TGTGCCATCACCTCCGGGACAGGGTTCGGGTCCTACAATGAGCAGTTCTTC.

The chain has TRBV5-1 and TRBJ1-1, with 8 bases fitting TRBD1. The CDR3 sequence is 16 residues long. Germline trimming cut 4 bases from V and 4 bases from J; bases unmatched to any gene: 12. Germline-derived CDR1 and CDR2 are SGHRS and YFSETQ. CDR3 protein: CASSPGQGARGTEAFF. CDR3 DNA sequence: TGCGCCAGCAGCCCCGGACAGGGCGCGAGGGGCACTGAAGCTTTCTTT.

V usage is TRBV7-9 and J usage is TRBJ2-2, with D perhaps TRBD2 (6 bases). Germline CDR1 is SEHNR and CDR2 is FQNEAQ (reference sequence). The CDR3 length is 16 residues. V gave up 2 bases and J gave up 7 bases, with 17 bases separating them. CDR3 sequence: CASSLSLGGLDGELFF. The CDR3 DNA reads as TGTGCCAGCAGCTTAAGTCTTGGAGGGTTGGACGGGGAGCTGTTTTTT. The whole variable domain, filled in from reference TRBV7-9 and TRBJ2-2, reads DTGVSQNPRHKITKRGQNVTFRCDPISEHNRLYWYRQTLGQGPEFLTYFQNEAQLEKSRLLSDRFSAERPKGSFSTLEIQRTEQGDSAMYLCASSLSLGGLDGELFFGEGSRLTVL.

This chain joins TRBV7-8 and TRBJ2-1; TRBD2 matches at 8 bases. The CDR3 runs to 15 residues. Germline CDR1 reads SGHVS; CDR2 reads FQNEAQ. Unmatched junction bases numbered 5, after V lost 5 bases and J lost 2 bases. As DNA, the CDR3 is TGTGCCAGCAGCCCGCGGGGGGACCCCTACAATGAGCAGTTCTTC. Translating gives CASSPRGDPYNEQFF.